The clone carrying this T cell receptor (beta chain) turned up a few times. Antigen: not known. In the PCR, 60 Vbeta and 13 Jbeta primers were used. Libraries were prepared by immunoSEQ multiplex PCR; TCRdb keeps only in-frame clonotypes and omits some of them. The data show tens of thousands of clones, over 70% seen once. This sample was taken from a study of cytomegalovirus exposure and HLA in healthy donors. Background on the study: Earlier findings included some 120 million unique TCR beta sequences obtained from about 170 million T cells. Just over 80% of approximately 400 genotyped donors fell in the Caucasian-associated ancestry cluster.

General study findings and limits: Reports indicate that TCR beta sequences accurately predicted the HLA-A and HLA-B alleles of most subjects. TCR beta V segments were, for the most part, productive about 87% or about 30% of the time in an earlier analysis.

The CDR3 is 13 amino acids. The germline V gene encodes CDR1 SGHTA and CDR2 FQGNSA. V shed 5 bases, J shed 5 bases, and the junction held 4 bases outside the gene matches. The receptor comes from a man between 65 and 85 years old in good health and CMV-seronegative. Sequenced: PBMCs. The genes are TRBV7-2 and TRBJ1-1; TRBD1 agrees at 8 bases. The CDR3 spells CASSLDRETEAFF. In DNA, the CDR3 is TGTGCCAGCAGCCTGGACAGGGAGACTGAAGCTTTCTTT.